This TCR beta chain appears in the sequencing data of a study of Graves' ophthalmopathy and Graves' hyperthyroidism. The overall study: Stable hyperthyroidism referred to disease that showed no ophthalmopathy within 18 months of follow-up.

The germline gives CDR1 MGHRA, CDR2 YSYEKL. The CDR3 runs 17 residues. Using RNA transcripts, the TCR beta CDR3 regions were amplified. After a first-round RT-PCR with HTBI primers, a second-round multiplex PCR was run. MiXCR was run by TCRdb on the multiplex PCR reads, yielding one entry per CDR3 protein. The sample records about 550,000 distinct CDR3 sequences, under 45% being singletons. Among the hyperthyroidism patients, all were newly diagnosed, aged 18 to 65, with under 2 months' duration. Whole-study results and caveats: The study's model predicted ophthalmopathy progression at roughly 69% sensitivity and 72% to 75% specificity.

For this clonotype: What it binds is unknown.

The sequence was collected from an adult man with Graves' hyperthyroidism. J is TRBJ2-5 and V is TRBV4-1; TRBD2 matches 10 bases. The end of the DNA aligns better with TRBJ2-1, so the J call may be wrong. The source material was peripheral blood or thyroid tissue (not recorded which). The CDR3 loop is CASSQDQGLAGDNEQFF. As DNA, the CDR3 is TGCGCCAGCAGCCAAGATCAAGGTCTAGCGGGAGACAATGAGCAGTTCTTC.